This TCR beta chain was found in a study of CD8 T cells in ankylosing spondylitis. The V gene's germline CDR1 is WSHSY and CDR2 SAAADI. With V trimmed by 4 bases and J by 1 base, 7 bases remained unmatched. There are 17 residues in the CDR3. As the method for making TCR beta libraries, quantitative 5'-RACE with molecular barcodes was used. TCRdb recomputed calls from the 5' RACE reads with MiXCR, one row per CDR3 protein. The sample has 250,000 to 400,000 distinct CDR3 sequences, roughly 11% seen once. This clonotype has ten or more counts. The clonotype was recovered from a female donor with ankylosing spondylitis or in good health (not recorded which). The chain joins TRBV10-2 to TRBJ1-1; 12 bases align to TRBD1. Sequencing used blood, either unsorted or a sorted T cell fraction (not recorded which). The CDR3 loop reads CASSGGQGAYENTEAFF. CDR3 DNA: TGCGCCAGCAGTGGGGGACAGGGGGCTTACGAGAACACTGAAGCTTTCTTT.